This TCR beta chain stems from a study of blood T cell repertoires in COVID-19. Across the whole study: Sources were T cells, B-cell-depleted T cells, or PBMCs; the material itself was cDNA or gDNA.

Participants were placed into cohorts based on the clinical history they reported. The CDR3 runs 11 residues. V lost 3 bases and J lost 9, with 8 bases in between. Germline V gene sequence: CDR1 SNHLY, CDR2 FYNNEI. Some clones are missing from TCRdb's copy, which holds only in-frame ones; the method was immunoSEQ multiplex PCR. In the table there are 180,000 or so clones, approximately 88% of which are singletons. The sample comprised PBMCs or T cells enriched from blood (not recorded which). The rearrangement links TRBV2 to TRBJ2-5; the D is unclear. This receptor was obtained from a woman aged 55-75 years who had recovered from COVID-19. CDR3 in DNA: TGTGCCAGCAGTGACAGTCTGGCCCAGTACTTC. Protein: CASSDSLAQYF.